What follows are 20 T cell receptor beta chains derived from one specimen sequenced in a study of blood T cell repertoires in COVID-19. The protocol was immunoSEQ multiplex PCR, while the TCRdb copy is restricted to in-frame clones and leaves out a portion. The sample holds around 250,000 clones, about four fifths seen once. Sequenced input: PBMCs or T cells enriched from blood (not recorded which). The receptors derive from a man between 35 and 55 years old who had been exposed to COVID-19.

This chain connects TRBV19 to TRBJ2-7, with a tentative D call TRBD2 (5 bases). The germline V and J ends were trimmed by 8 bases and 3 bases, with 8 bases remaining between them. The germline CDR1 and CDR2 sequences are LNHDA and SQIVND (reference sequence). CDR3 length equals 11 residues. The CDR3 is CASAEGYEQYF. CDR3 nucleotides: TGTGCCAGTGCTGAGGGCTACGAGCAGTACTTC.

This chain links TRBV12-3 or TRBV12-4 with TRBJ1-2; 8 bases are a match to TRBD1. V lost 8 bases and J lost 4; bases outside the gene matches: 3. The CDR3 runs to 12 residues. Written as DNA, the CDR3 is TGTGCCAGCGCCGGACAGGGCTATGGCTACACCTTC. Residues: CASAGQGYGYTF.

As DNA, the CDR3 is TGCGCCAGCGGACGACAGGGAGAACAGCCCCAGCATTTT. Protein product: CASGRQGEQPQHF. V and J are TRBV4-1 and TRBJ1-5, with 7 nucleotides matching TRBD1. The junction had 8 bases not matched to a gene; V was cut back by 8 bases and J by 7 bases. This CDR3 is 13 amino acids long. CDR1 is MGHRA, CDR2 YSYEKL, per germline.

The CDR3 spells CASSHRTGDNSPLHF. The CDR3 region has the DNA TGCGCCAGCAGCCATCGGACAGGCGATAATTCACCCCTCCACTTT. The chain joins TRBV4-1 to TRBJ1-6; 7 bases line up with TRBD1. The V gene's germline CDR1 is MGHRA and CDR2 YSYEKL. The V gene end was trimmed by 3 bases and the J gene end by 5 bases; junction bases not matched to a gene: 4. The CDR3 is 15 amino acids.

The V call is TRBV5-6, the J call TRBJ1-1, with D possibly matching TRBD1 (5 bases). Germline V gene data show CDR1 as SGHDT and CDR2 as YYEEEE. Deletions cut 4 bases from V and 5 bases from J, with 12 bases between. The CDR3 has 13 residues. CDR3 amino acids: CASSPWGRTEAFF. Written as DNA, the CDR3 is TGTGCCAGCAGCCCATGGGGGAGGACTGAAGCTTTCTTT.

This chain links TRBV6-1 with TRBJ2-7, with 9 bases identical to TRBD2. Per the germline V gene, CDR1 is MNHNS and CDR2 is SASEGT. The CDR3 runs to 14 residues. The DNA of the CDR3 is TGTGCCAGCAGTGAAAGGGGGTTTAGCGGGAGAAGTCTTGTC. Protein sequence: CASSERGFSGRSLV.

Comments on this clone: In the same sample, other DNA sequences code for this CDR3. The chain joins TRBV5-1 to TRBJ2-7, with D maybe TRBD1 (5 bases). Deletions cut 1 base from V and 2 bases from J, with 7 bases between. Germline CDR1 SGHRS, CDR2 YFSETQ. This CDR3 has 13 residues. In DNA form, the CDR3 reads TGCGCCAGCAGCTTGACAGGAACCTACGAGCAGTACTTC. Translated: CASSLTGTYEQYF. The full variable domain, in which reference TRBV5-1 and TRBJ2-7 provide the parts outside the CDR3, is KAGVTQTPRYLIKTRGQQVTLSCSPISGHRSVSWYQQTPGQGLQFLFEYFSETQRNKGNFPGRFSGRQFSNSRSEMNVSTLELGDSALYLCASSLTGTYEQYFGPGTRLTVT.

The rearrangement links TRBV6-5 to TRBJ2-4; possible D gene TRBD1, 5 bases. Germline lookup yields CDR1 MNHEY and CDR2 SVGAGI. The length of the CDR3 is 15 residues. Trimming took off 7 bases at V and 8 bases at J, with 21 bases between the two ends. CDR3 protein: CASTKGVGWVDIQYF. CDR3 DNA sequence: TGTGCCAGCACCAAAGGGGTAGGGTGGGTGGACATTCAGTACTTC.

The V and J genes are TRBV6-1 and TRBJ1-2; 8 positions agree with TRBD1. CDR1 is MNHNS and CDR2 is SASEGT in the germline V gene. V lost 1 base to trimming and J lost 4 bases; unmatched junction nucleotides: 5. The CDR3 consists of 15 residues. CDR3 amino acids: CASSEGTGQTYGYTF. The CDR3 DNA reads as TGTGCCAGCAGTGAAGGGACAGGGCAAACCTATGGCTACACCTTC.

The rearrangement joins TRBV3-1 (or the pseudogene TRBV3-2) to TRBJ1-5, with D possibly TRBD1 on 5 matching bases. V lost 4 bases and J lost 7, with 17 bases in between. This CDR3 has 15 amino acids. Germline CDR1 LGHDT, CDR2 YNNKEL (reference sequence). The CDR3 coding sequence is TGTGCCAGCAGCCCCGGTGTGGGGGGTGGGCAGCCCCAGCATTTT. It translates to CASSPGVGGGQPQHF.

The gene calls are TRBV29-1 and TRBJ1-3; D possibly corresponds to TRBD1 (6 bases). Germline assignment: CDR1 SQVTM and CDR2 ANQGSEA. The CDR3 has 14 residues. Deletions cut 7 bases from V and 4 bases from J, with 17 bases between. The CDR3 nucleotides read TGCAGCGCCCGAGGGGGACTATCGGGAAACACCATATATTTT. It translates to CSARGGLSGNTIYF.

The V gene is TRBV6-5, the J gene TRBJ1-1; TRBD1 aligns across 9 bases. This CDR3 contains 14 residues. Germline V gene data show CDR1 as MNHEY and CDR2 as SVGAGI. J gave up 3 bases and V 11 bases, and 10 bases lay outside the gene matches. The CDR3 loop is CAGRGQGRHTEAFF. CDR3 bases: TGTGCCGGCCGGGGACAGGGCCGTCACACTGAAGCTTTCTTT.

This chain uses TRBV7-6 with TRBJ2-7; the match to TRBD1 covers 8 bases. Looked up from germline, CDR1 is SGHVS and CDR2 is FNYEAQ. This CDR3 has 18 amino acids. J lost 3 bases, V lost 0 bases, and 13 bases had no gene match. The CDR3 coding sequence is TGTGCCAGCAGCTTAGCCGCAGGGGGCGCTGGAATAATCTACGAGCAGTACTTC. Amino acids: CASSLAAGGAGIIYEQYF.

About this clone: At one end the junction does not follow the germline gene, possibly because of a read error. The chain joins TRBV4-1 to TRBJ2-3; the match to TRBD2 covers 9 bases. This CDR3 spans 17 amino acids. The germline V gene has CDR1 MGHRA and CDR2 YSYEKL. The CDR3 loop reads CASSQDRDSGSGDKQYF. The CDR3 DNA sequence: TGCGCCAGCAGCCAAGATCGGGATAGCGGGAGTGGAGATAAGCAGTATTTT.

This clone was detected a few times. The chain joins TRBV5-1 to TRBJ2-2, with D perhaps matching TRBD2 (6 bases). V lost 5 bases and J 2 bases, leaving 19 bases between the germline ends. CDR1 SGHRS and CDR2 YFSETQ come from the germline V gene. The CDR3 has 17 amino acids. This chain's CDR3 is CASRPGVAGHNTGELFF. In DNA form, the CDR3 reads TGCGCCAGCAGGCCGGGCGTGGCGGGGCATAACACCGGGGAGCTGTTTTTT.

The CDR3 bases are TGTGCCAGCAGCCCGCGCCACAGGGGATCCTCGGGAGGGCTGGCCTACGAGCAGTACTTC. Translated: CASSPRHRGSSGGLAYEQYF. This chain uses TRBV11-3 with TRBJ2-7; D might be TRBD2 (8 bases). Per germline, CDR1 SGHNT and CDR2 YENEEA. Trimming left V 5 bases short and J 2 bases short, with 31 bases between. There are 20 residues in the CDR3.

The chain links TRBV5-6 to TRBJ1-2; TRBD1 aligns across 11 bases. CDR1 SGHDT and CDR2 YYEEEE come from the germline V gene. V lost 2 bases to trimming and J lost 8 bases; unmatched junction nucleotides: 5. This CDR3 is 14 amino acids long. CDR3 coding DNA: TGTGCCAGCAGCTTTGGACAGGGGGCAGGAGGCTACACCTTC. This gives the protein CASSFGQGAGGYTF.

Turning to this clone: An end of the junction does not agree with germline; a read error may underlie this. The V and J genes are TRBV7-7 and TRBJ2-5, with no clear D. This CDR3 has 15 amino acids. Per the germline V gene, CDR1 is SSHAT and CDR2 is FNYEAQ (reference sequence). CDR3 DNA sequence: TGTGCTAGCAGCTTCCCGCCCGACGGCAGGGAGACCCAGTACTTC. Protein product: CASSFPPDGRETQYF.

This rearrangement joins TRBV27 to TRBJ2-4, with a weak D call TRBD1 (5 bases). V gave up 6 bases and J gave up 0 bases, with 12 bases separating them. Germline CDR1 is MNHEY and CDR2 is SMNVEV (reference sequence). This CDR3 spans 15 amino acids. The CDR3 loop reads CASSREGIAKNIQYF. DNA for the CDR3: TGTGCCAGCAGCAGGGAAGGTATAGCCAAAAACATTCAGTACTTC.

The genes are TRBV24-1 and TRBJ2-2; 12 nucleotides agree with TRBD1. With V trimmed by 6 bases and J by 7 bases, 8 bases remained unmatched. Per the germline V gene, CDR1 is KGHDR and CDR2 is SFDVKD. CDR3 length: 16 residues. The CDR3 DNA sequence: TGTGCCACCAGTCAACCGGGACAGGGGGCGAGCGGGGAGCTGTTTTTT. Amino acid sequence: CATSQPGQGASGELFF.